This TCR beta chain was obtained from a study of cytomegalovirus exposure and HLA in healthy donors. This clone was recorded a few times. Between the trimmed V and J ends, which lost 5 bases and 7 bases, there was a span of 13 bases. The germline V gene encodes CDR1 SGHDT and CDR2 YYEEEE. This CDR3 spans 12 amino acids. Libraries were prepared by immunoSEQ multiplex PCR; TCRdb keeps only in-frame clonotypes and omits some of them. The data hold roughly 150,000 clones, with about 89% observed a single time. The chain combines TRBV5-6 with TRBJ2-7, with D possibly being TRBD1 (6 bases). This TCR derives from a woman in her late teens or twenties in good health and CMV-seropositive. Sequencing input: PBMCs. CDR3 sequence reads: CASSFSRGEQYF. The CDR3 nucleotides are TGTGCCAGCAGTTTTTCTAGGGGGGAGCAGTACTTC.